This T cell receptor beta chain was sequenced for a study of metastatic and nonmetastatic thyroid tumors. Study-wide context: Patients with malignant and benign thyroid disease provided blood and tumor or nodule tissue, whose repertoires were compared.

The CDR3 length is 15 residues. J was trimmed by 5 bases and V by 3 bases; bases with no gene match: 4. This clone turned up a few times. Patients underwent thyroid surgery, and none had received any treatment before it. TCRdb reanalyzed the PCR reads with MiXCR. Here the sample spans 15,000 to 20,000 clones, around 25% being singletons. This chain connects TRBV12-3 or TRBV12-4 to TRBJ2-3; 11 bases are shared with TRBD2. This receptor was obtained from a female donor with papillary thyroid cancer or a benign thyroid nodule (not recorded which). Some clones in this sample may be carry-over from other donors' samples. What was sequenced was adjacent normal tissue. The CDR3 spells CASSFRLAGGDTQYF. As DNA, the CDR3 is TGTGCCAGCAGTTTTAGGCTAGCGGGAGGAGATACGCAGTATTTT.